Listed below are T cell receptor beta chains from one sample, sequenced in a study of technical replicates of blood from a handful of donors. The table came from immunoSEQ multiplex PCR; TCRdb's copy has only in-frame clones and leaves some out. The sample includes 55,000 to 85,000 clones, nearly 98% of them seen just once. The sequenced sample was T cells isolated from PBMCs. These receptor sequences come from a human donor in good health. The CDR3 runs from the conserved cysteine through the conserved F or W. D genes are given only for firm matches. Rows give clone size only sometimes, using once, few, many, or a class for an expanded clone.

DNA	CDR3	D	J	size	V
TGCGCCAGCAGCTCTAGAGGGAGCGAGCAGTACTTC	CASSSRGSEQYF	-	TRBJ2-7	-	TRBV5-1
TGTGCTAGTGGTTTGCCCAACGGAGGACCAGAGACCCAGTACTTC	CASGLPNGGPETQYF	-	TRBJ2-5	-	TRBV12-5
TGTGCCAGCTCACGCCTTGGACAGAACAATCAGCCCCAGCATTTT	CASSRLGQNNQPQHF	-	TRBJ1-5	-	TRBV18
TGTGCCAGCAGTTTACACTATACTAATGAAAAACTGTTTTTT	CASSLHYTNEKLFF	-	TRBJ1-4	-	TRBV27
TGTGCCACCAGCAGGACCGTAACAGGCGAGCAGTACTTC	CATSRTVTGEQYF	-	TRBJ2-7	-	TRBV15
TGTGCCAGCAGCCTCTCGATCCGGGACAGTAATGAAAAACTGTTTTTT	CASSLSIRDSNEKLFF	TRBD1	TRBJ1-4	once	TRBV28
TGTGCCACCAGCAGAGAAATCCCCGGCAATGAGCAGTTCTTC	CATSREIPGNEQFF	-	TRBJ2-1	-	TRBV15
TGCAGTGCTAGACCTGGGGAGTGGCAGTACTTC	CSARPGEWQYF	-	TRBJ2-7	-	TRBV20-1
TGTGCCTGGAGTGCCGGCCAGGGAAATCAGCCCCAGCATTTT	CAWSAGQGNQPQHF	-	TRBJ1-5	-	TRBV30
TGTGCCAGCAGTCGGGACTTGGGGGAGCAGTTCTTC	CASSRDLGEQFF	-	TRBJ2-1	-	TRBV5-4
TGTGCCAGCAACCCACTAGCGGGAGGGCTCTACAATGAGCAGTTCTTC	CASNPLAGGLYNEQFF	TRBD2	TRBJ2-1	-	TRBV13
TGCAGCGTGGACAGGGAAGGCTACACCTTC	CSVDREGYTF	TRBD1	TRBJ1-2	-	TRBV29-1
TGTGCCAGCAGCCTACAGGGAAGCGGCTACACCTTC	CASSLQGSGYTF	-	TRBJ1-2	-	TRBV5-5
TGCAGCGCTAGCGGTGGGAACTATGGCTACACCTTC	CSASGGNYGYTF	-	TRBJ1-2	-	TRBV29-1
TGTGCCACCAGCAGAGGGGGCCTAGCGGGAGTCGTCCACGAGCAGTACTTC	CATSRGGLAGVVHEQYF	TRBD2	TRBJ2-7	-	TRBV15
TGTGCCAGCAGTTTGGCGGGAGGGACCTACGAGCAGTACTTC	CASSLAGGTYEQYF	TRBD2	TRBJ2-7	-	TRBV6-5
TGTGCCAGCAGTGAGGGGGCCTATGAAAAACTGTTTTTT	CASSEGAYEKLFF	TRBD1	TRBJ1-4	-	TRBV6-5
TGTGCCAGCTCACCAGTCATAAGGGGAGGTAATGAAAAACTGTTTTTT	CASSPVIRGGNEKLFF	-	TRBJ1-4	once	TRBV18
TGTGCCAGTAGTTTAGGCAGGGGGTTCAACCGGAGGCAGAACGAGCAGTACTTC	CASSLGRGFNRRQNEQYF	TRBD1	TRBJ2-7	once	TRBV19
TGTGCCAGCAGCCTCTGGAGCTCCTACAATGAGCAGTTCTTC	CASSLWSSYNEQFF	-	TRBJ2-1	-	TRBV5-4
TGTGCCAGCAGGAACATCGACAGGGAAGCTTTCTTT	CASRNIDREAFF	-	TRBJ1-1	-	TRBV6-5
TGTGCCAGCAGCTTTTTAAGGGGGCGCAACACTGAAGCTTTCTTT	CASSFLRGRNTEAFF	TRBD1	TRBJ1-1	-	TRBV7-3
TGTGCCTGGGTGACAGGGTCTAATACCTACGAGCAGTACTTC	CAWVTGSNTYEQYF	TRBD1	TRBJ2-7	once	TRBV30
TGCGCCAGCAGCCAGCAGGTACATTCCTACGAGCAGTACTTC	CASSQQVHSYEQYF	-	TRBJ2-7	-	TRBV4-1
TGTGCCAGCAGTCTAGCGGAAAGGACTGAAGCTTTCTTT	CASSLAERTEAFF	-	TRBJ1-1	-	TRBV27
TGTGCCAGCGGAAGGACAGGGCGAGCTTACGAGCAGTACTTC	CASGRTGRAYEQYF	TRBD1	TRBJ2-7	-	TRBV6-1
TGTGCCAGCAGTATACAGACTGGGACTGGAGAGACCCAGTACTTC	CASSIQTGTGETQYF	-	TRBJ2-5	-	TRBV2
TGTGCCAGCAGCTTAAACGCCTGGGGTCTAGCGGGCAGCAATGAGCAGTTCTTC	CASSLNAWGLAGSNEQFF	TRBD2	TRBJ2-1	-	TRBV7-3
TGTGCCAGCAGCGATGACAGCTATGGCTACACCTTC	CASSDDSYGYTF	-	TRBJ1-2	-	TRBV5-4
TGTGCCAGCAGTTACGGCAGGGTCACTGAAGCTTTCTTT	CASSYGRVTEAFF	-	TRBJ1-1	-	TRBV6-5
TGTGCCAGCAGTTTAAGGCGGGAGGTCCCCTACGAGCAGTACTTC	CASSLRREVPYEQYF	TRBD2	TRBJ2-7	-	TRBV28
TGTGCCAGTAATGGACTAGCGGGAGTTCCCGGGGAGCTGTTTTTT	CASNGLAGVPGELFF	TRBD2	TRBJ2-2	-	TRBV19
TGCGCCAGCGGCTTACAGGGGAGGAATAACAATGAGCAGTTCTTC	CASGLQGRNNNEQFF	-	TRBJ2-1	-	TRBV5-1
TGTGCCAGCGAATATTTCTCGGGGAACACTGAAGCTTTCTTT	CASEYFSGNTEAFF	-	TRBJ1-1	-	TRBV7-9
TGTGCCAGCAGTCCCGGGACAGGGACTTACTATGGCTACACCTTC	CASSPGTGTYYGYTF	TRBD1	TRBJ1-2	-	TRBV28
TGTGCCAGTAGTATTAGGGGATACATGAACACTGAAGCTTTCTTT	CASSIRGYMNTEAFF	-	TRBJ1-1	-	TRBV19
TGTGCCAGCAGGGGTGGGACAGGCCTGCAGACCCAGTACTTC	CASRGGTGLQTQYF	TRBD1	TRBJ2-5	-	TRBV6-6
TGTGCCAGCACCCCTACCCACACTAGCCCCTATGGCTACACCTTC	CASTPTHTSPYGYTF	-	TRBJ1-2	-	TRBV27
TGTGCCAGCAGCCATAACAGGATGGACATTCAGTACTTC	CASSHNRMDIQYF	-	TRBJ2-4	-	TRBV4-2
TGTGCCAGCAGCCCAGCTGGGGGGGACTCGTGGTTCAGGAACACCGGGGAGCTGTTTTTT	CASSPAGGDSWFRNTGELFF	TRBD2	TRBJ2-2	-	TRBV6-8
TGTGCCAGTAGTATCACAGGAGGGAAAGAGACCCAGTACTTC	CASSITGGKETQYF	-	TRBJ2-5	-	TRBV19
TGTGCCAGCAGCTTAGCGGGAGGCGGAGATACGCAGTATTTT	CASSLAGGGDTQYF	-	TRBJ2-3	-	TRBV7-6
TGTGCCATCGGCGAAACAGGGATTTCCTACGAGCAGTACTTC	CAIGETGISYEQYF	-	TRBJ2-7	-	TRBV10-3
TGTGCCAGCAGCGTAGAGGGGACACCTATTAACACCGGGGAGCTGTTTTTT	CASSVEGTPINTGELFF	-	TRBJ2-2	-	TRBV9
TGTGCCAGCAGCCTACCCGGGACAGGTTTTATCTATGGCTACACCTTC	CASSLPGTGFIYGYTF	TRBD1	TRBJ1-2	once	TRBV28
TGTGCCAGCAGTCCCCTACTAAACCGGGAGCTGTTTTTT	CASSPLLNRELFF	-	TRBJ2-2	-	TRBV28
TGCAGCGCCTGGGACAGACATAGTGAAAAACTGTTTTTT	CSAWDRHSEKLFF	TRBD1	TRBJ1-4	-	TRBV29-1
TGTGCCTCCAGCGTCGCTAATCAGCCCCAGCATTTT	CASSVANQPQHF	-	TRBJ1-5	-	TRBV30
TGTGCCAGCAGACCGGGACTAGTGCTAACAGATACGCAGTATTTT	CASRPGLVLTDTQYF	TRBD2	TRBJ2-3	-	TRBV27
TGTGCCAGCAGGTCACTAGCGGGAGTTGAGTACCAAGAGACCCAGTACTTC	CASRSLAGVEYQETQYF	TRBD2	TRBJ2-5	-	TRBV7-9
TGTGCCAGCAGCTTGACTTTGTCAGGGTCAAATGAGCAGTTCTTC	CASSLTLSGSNEQFF	-	TRBJ2-1	-	TRBV5-4